This TCR beta chain appears in the sequencing data of a study of CD8 T cells in ankylosing spondylitis. General study findings and limits: Relatively rare in peripheral blood, disease-linked clones were also CD8+. It appeared that ankylosing spondylitis blood was characterized by a TCR beta motif of under ten highly homologous variants. Reportedly, disease-linked clones are significantly enriched in ankylosing spondylitis patients' matched synovial fluid.

In the case of this clonotype: What it recognizes is unknown. This could be a read error, since a much larger clone is one nucleotide away.

Molecular-barcoded quantitative 5'-RACE produced these TCR beta libraries. TCRdb re-analysed the 5' RACE reads in MiXCR, keeping a single row per CDR3 protein. The sample carries roughly 150,000 distinct CDR3 sequences, around 9.6% recorded once. Germline assignment: CDR1 SGHRS and CDR2 YFSETQ. This CDR3 has 16 residues. The TCR comes from a female donor with ankylosing spondylitis or in good health (not recorded which). This chain links TRBV5-1 with TRBJ2-7; the match to TRBD2 covers 9 bases. Sequencing input: blood, either unsorted or a sorted T cell fraction (not recorded which). CDR3 amino acids: CVSSLAASGTFYEQYF. CDR3 DNA sequence: TGCGTCAGCAGCTTGGCAGCTAGCGGGACCTTCTACGAGCAGTACTTC.